The 13 T cell receptor beta chains below all came from one sample that was sequenced in a study of blood T cell repertoires in COVID-19. Assay: immunoSEQ multiplex PCR; the TCRdb copy retains only in-frame clones and omits some. The profile shows roughly 27,000 clones, roughly 90% of them singletons. The sequenced material came from peripheral blood. The receptor source for this set is a human donor in a cohort sampled during active COVID-19.

The chain links TRBV6-5 to TRBJ2-7; 7 bases line up with TRBD1. Germline assignment: CDR1 MNHEY and CDR2 SVGAGI. CDR3 length: 16 residues. The junction had 12 bases not matched to a gene; V was cut back by 2 bases and J by 5 bases. Here the CDR3 DNA reads TGTGCCAGCAGTTACACCGAGGGGGCAGGGGTAAACGAGCAGTACTTC. Translation: CASSYTEGAGVNEQYF.

The chain employs TRBV2 and TRBJ2-3; 11 bases fit TRBD2. V dropped 6 bases and J dropped 5; count of bases not matched to a gene: 4. Germline-derived CDR1 and CDR2 are SNHLY and FYNNEI. This CDR3 region has 14 residues. This CDR3 is CASSIAGGIDTQYF. CDR3 DNA: TGTGCCAGCAGCATAGCGGGGGGGATAGATACGCAGTATTTT.

V usage is TRBV7-9 and J usage is TRBJ2-7, with D perhaps TRBD2 (5 bases). V lost 1 base, J lost 3 bases, and 19 bases lay in between. The germline V gene has CDR1 SEHNR and CDR2 FQNEAQ (reference sequence). This CDR3 comprises 17 residues. The CDR3 is CASSLGIASGEGYEQYF. CDR3 nucleotide sequence: TGTGCCAGCAGCTTAGGAATCGCCAGCGGAGAGGGCTACGAGCAGTACTTC.

This chain joins TRBV9 and TRBJ2-1; 9 bases are shared with TRBD2. V trimming: 3 bases; J trimming: 5 bases; junction bases outside the gene matches: 0. This CDR3 region has 13 residues. Germline assignment: CDR1 SGDLS and CDR2 YYNGEE. DNA for the CDR3: TGTGCCAGCAGCGGACTAGCGGACAATGAGCAGTTCTTC. Translating it yields CASSGLADNEQFF.

The chain recombines TRBV7-8 with TRBJ2-3; a weak D match, TRBD2 (7 bases). The CDR3 runs 15 residues. CDR1 and CDR2 (germline): SGHVS, FQNEAQ. The V end was cut by 7 bases, the J end by 4 bases, with 18 bases between. CDR3 region: CASTLRGGRPDTQYF. The CDR3 DNA follows: TGTGCCAGCACCCTAAGGGGGGGGAGGCCAGATACGCAGTATTTT.

The V and J genes are TRBV19 and TRBJ2-7, with 7 bases fitting TRBD2. The germline gives CDR1 LNHDA, CDR2 SQIVND (reference sequence). V trimming: 3 bases; J trimming: 6 bases; junction bases outside the gene matches: 8. The CDR3 extends over 14 amino acids. The CDR3 reads CASSIFPWGGEQYF. CDR3 sequence (DNA): TGTGCCAGTAGTATTTTCCCCTGGGGGGGCGAGCAGTACTTC.

The V call is TRBV6-2 or TRBV6-3, the J call TRBJ2-1; TRBD2 matches at 9 bases. Germline CDR1 and CDR2: MNHEY and SVGEGT. The V gene end was trimmed by 5 bases and the J gene end by 4 bases; junction bases not matched to a gene: 12. The CDR3 is 17 residues long. The CDR3 DNA follows: TGTGCCAGCAGTAGCCGGGCGGGGGGGCGCCCATACAATGAGCAGTTCTTC. Its translation is CASSSRAGGRPYNEQFF.

The chain recombines TRBV3-1 (or the pseudogene TRBV3-2) with TRBJ2-1; D is undetermined. The CDR3 covers 12 residues. V was shortened by 0 bases and J by 6 bases, with 3 bases between the two germline ends. Germline-derived CDR1 and CDR2 are LGHDT and YNNKEL (reference sequence). The CDR3 nucleotides are TGTGCCAGCAGCCAAGACAGCAATGAGCAGTTCTTC. Encoded protein: CASSQDSNEQFF.

The chain combines TRBV7-9 with TRBJ1-6; 8 nucleotides align to TRBD1. Germline trimming cut 1 base from V and 8 bases from J; bases unmatched to any gene: 10. Germline V gene data show CDR1 as SEHNR and CDR2 as FQNEAQ (reference sequence). The CDR3 is 17 amino acids. CDR3 nucleotides: TGTGCCAGCAGCTTAGGGGGCAGGGGGCTGTATGATTCACCCCTCCACTTT. Protein sequence: CASSLGGRGLYDSPLHF.

This chain joins TRBV28 and TRBJ2-2; 8 bases line up with TRBD2. Trimming took 2 bases from V and 6 from J; bases not matched to a gene: 5. The CDR3 is 15 residues long. CDR1 MDHEN and CDR2 SYDVKM come from the germline V gene. The DNA for the CDR3 is TGTGCCAGCAGTTTAGGCCTAGCGGGTCCCGGGGAGCTGTTTTTT. Its translation is CASSLGLAGPGELFF.

The chain employs TRBV5-5 and TRBJ2-3; TRBD2 matches 13 bases. The CDR3 loop spans 17 amino acids. After removal of 5 bases from V and 2 bases from J, the junction contained 8 bases not matched to a gene. Germline values: CDR1 SGHKS, CDR2 YYEKEE (reference sequence). Written as DNA, the CDR3 is TGTGCCAGCAGTTTACTAGCGGGGGGGACAATCACAGATACGCAGTATTTT. It specifies CASSLLAGGTITDTQYF.

V gene TRBV30 combines with J gene TRBJ2-2, with TRBD2 matching 11 bases. The CDR3 runs to 16 residues. V shed 2 bases and J 0 bases; nucleotides not matched to a gene: 2. Germline CDR1 GTSNPN, CDR2 SVGIG (reference sequence). The CDR3, as DNA: TGTGCCTGGAGTCAGACTAGCGGGGCGAACACCGGGGAGCTGTTTTTT. Its translation: CAWSQTSGANTGELFF.

This chain links TRBV6-2 or TRBV6-3 with TRBJ2-1; TRBD2 is a possible D gene (5 bases). The CDR3 is 15 amino acids. The ends were cut back, 5 bases at V and 4 bases at J, with 15 bases in the middle. In germline, CDR1 is MNHEY, CDR2 SVGEGT. The CDR3 DNA sequence: TGTGCCAGCAGTCCACAGCGGCGGCCTTACAATGAGCAGTTCTTC. Translated: CASSPQRRPYNEQFF.